This T cell receptor (beta chain) was identified during a study of vaccination effects on CD4 cells after COVID-19. TCRdb's copy holds only in-frame clones and misses some; the assay was immunoSEQ multiplex PCR. The sample contains roughly 25,000 clones, 77% of which appear only once. Expansion with viral peptide pools was applied to antigen-specific CD4+ T cells by the ViraFEST assay prior to sequencing. Isolating CD4+ T cells followed 9 to 11 days of culture. According to PCR results, the person was infected with SARS-CoV-2 between March and December 2020. This clone occurred once. Its target is not known. Material: CD4+ T cells from PBMCs cultured with HCoV-NL63 spike peptides, obtained before COVID-19 vaccination. The source is a human donor who had a prior SARS-CoV-2 infection.

The CDR3 DNA follows: TGTGCCAGCAGTGTTCCAGCGGGGGGGAACAATGAGCAGTTCTTC. Its translation: CASSVPAGGNNEQFF. J is TRBJ2-1 and V is TRBV6-6; 10 bases line up with TRBD2. Trimming cost V 5 bases and J 5 bases; bases outside gene matches: 6. The CDR3 length is 15 residues. CDR1 and CDR2 from the germline V gene are MNHNY and SVGAGI (reference sequence).